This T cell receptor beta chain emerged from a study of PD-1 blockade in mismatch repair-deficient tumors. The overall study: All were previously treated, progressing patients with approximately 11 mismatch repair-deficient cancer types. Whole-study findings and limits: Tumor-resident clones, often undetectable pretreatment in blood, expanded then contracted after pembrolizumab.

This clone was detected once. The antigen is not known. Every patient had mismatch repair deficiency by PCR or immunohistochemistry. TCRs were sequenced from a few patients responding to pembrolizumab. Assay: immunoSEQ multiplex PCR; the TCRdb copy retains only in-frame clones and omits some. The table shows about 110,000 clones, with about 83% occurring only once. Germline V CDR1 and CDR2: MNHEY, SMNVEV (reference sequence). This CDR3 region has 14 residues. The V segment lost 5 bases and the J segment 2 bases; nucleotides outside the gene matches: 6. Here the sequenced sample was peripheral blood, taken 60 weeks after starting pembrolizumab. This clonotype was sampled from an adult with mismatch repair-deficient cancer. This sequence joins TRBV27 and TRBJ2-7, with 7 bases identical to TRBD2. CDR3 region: CASSPGTKPYEQYF. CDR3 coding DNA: TGTGCCAGCAGTCCCGGGACTAAACCCTACGAGCAGTACTTC.